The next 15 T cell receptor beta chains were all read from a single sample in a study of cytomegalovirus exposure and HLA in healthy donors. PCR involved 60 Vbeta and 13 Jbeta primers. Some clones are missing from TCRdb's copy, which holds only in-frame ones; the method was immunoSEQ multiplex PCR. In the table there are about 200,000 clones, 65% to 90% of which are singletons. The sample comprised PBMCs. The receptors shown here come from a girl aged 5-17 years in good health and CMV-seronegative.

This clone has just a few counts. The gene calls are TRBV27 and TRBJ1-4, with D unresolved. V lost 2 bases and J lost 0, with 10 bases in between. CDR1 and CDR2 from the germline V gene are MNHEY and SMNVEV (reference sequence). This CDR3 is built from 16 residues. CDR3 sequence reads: CASSLARTPTNEKLFF. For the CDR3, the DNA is TGTGCCAGCAGTTTAGCCAGGACTCCAACTAATGAAAAACTGTTTTTT. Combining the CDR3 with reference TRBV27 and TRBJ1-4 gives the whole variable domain EAQVTQNPRYLITVTGKKLTVTCSQNMNHEYMSWYRQDPGLGLRQIYYSMNVEVTDKGDVPEGYKVSRKEKRNFPLILESPSPNQTSLYFCASSLARTPTNEKLFFGSGTQLSVL.

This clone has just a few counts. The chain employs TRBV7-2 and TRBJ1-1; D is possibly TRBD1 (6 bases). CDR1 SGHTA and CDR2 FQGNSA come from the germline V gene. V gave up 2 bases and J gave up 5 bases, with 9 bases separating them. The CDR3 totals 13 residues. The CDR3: CASSLPGHTEAFF. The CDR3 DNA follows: TGTGCCAGCAGCTTACCGGGACATACTGAAGCTTTCTTT.

This chain's CDR3 is CASSIVAGGIRKKAFF. The DNA for the CDR3 is TGTGCCAGTAGTATAGTCGCCGGGGGTATAAGAAAAAAAGCTTTCTTT. J is TRBJ1-1 and V is TRBV19, with D possibly matching TRBD1 (5 bases). V dropped 1 base and J dropped 9 bases, with 21 bases sitting between them. The V gene's germline CDR1 is LNHDA and CDR2 SQIVND (reference sequence). The CDR3 has 16 residues.

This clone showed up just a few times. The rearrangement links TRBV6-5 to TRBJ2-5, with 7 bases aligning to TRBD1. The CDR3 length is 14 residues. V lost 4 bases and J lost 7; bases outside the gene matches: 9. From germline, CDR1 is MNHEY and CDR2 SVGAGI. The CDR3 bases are TGTGCCAGCAGTTGGGACAGCAGGCCTTGGACCCAGTACTTC. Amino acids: CASSWDSRPWTQYF.

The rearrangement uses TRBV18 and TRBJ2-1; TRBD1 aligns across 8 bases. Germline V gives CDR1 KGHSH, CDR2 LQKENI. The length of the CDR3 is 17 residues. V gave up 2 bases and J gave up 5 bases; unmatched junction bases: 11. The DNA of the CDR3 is TGTGCCAGCTCACCATACGGGGGCAGGGGGCAACACAATGAGCAGTTCTTC. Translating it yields CASSPYGGRGQHNEQFF.

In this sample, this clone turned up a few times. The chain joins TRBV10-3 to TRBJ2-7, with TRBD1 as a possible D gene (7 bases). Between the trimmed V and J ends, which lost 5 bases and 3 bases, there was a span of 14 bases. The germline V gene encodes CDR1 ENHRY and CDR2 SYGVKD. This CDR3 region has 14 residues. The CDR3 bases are TGTGCCATCAGTCGGAGGGACAGTGTCTACGAGCAGTACTTC. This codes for CAISRRDSVYEQYF.

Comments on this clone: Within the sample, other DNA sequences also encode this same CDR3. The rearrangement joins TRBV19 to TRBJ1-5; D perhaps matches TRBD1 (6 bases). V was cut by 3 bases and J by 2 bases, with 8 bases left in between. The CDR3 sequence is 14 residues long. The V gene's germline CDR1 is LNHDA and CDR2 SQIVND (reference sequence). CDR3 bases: TGTGCCAGTAGTATTGCAGGGGGCAATCAGCCCCAGCATTTT. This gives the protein CASSIAGGNQPQHF.

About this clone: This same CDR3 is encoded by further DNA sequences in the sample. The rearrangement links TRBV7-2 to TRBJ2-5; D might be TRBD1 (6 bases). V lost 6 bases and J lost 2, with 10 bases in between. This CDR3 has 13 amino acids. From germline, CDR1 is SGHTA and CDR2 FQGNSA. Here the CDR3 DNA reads TGTGCCAGCAGACCAGGGGCTCAAGAGACCCAGTACTTC. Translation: CASRPGAQETQYF.

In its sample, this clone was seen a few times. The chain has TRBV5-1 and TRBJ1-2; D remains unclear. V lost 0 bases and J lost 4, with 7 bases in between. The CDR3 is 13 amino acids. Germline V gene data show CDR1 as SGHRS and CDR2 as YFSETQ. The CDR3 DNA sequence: TGCGCCAGCAGCTTGGTGCGGGGCTATGGCTACACCTTC. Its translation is CASSLVRGYGYTF.

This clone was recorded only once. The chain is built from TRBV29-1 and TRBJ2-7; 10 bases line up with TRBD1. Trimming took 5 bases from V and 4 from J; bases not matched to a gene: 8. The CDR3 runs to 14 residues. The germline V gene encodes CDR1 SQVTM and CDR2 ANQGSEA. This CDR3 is CSVSRDRGWYEQYF. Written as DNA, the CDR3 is TGCAGCGTTTCCAGGGACAGGGGATGGTACGAGCAGTACTTC.

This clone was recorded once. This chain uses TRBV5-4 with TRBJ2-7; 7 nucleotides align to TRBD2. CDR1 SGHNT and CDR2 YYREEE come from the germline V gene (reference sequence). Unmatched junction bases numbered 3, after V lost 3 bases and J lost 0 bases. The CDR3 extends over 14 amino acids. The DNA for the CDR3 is TGTGCCAGCAGCTCAGCGGGGCGCTCCTACGAGCAGTACTTC. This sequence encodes CASSSAGRSYEQYF.

CDR3 region: CAISDSLQETQYF. CDR3 DNA: TGTGCCATCAGTGACTCGTTACAAGAGACCCAGTACTTC. This chain links TRBV10-3 with TRBJ2-5; D remains ambiguous. CDR1 ENHRY and CDR2 SYGVKD come from the germline V gene. The CDR3 covers 13 residues. V was pared by 3 bases and J by 2 bases, with 7 bases between.

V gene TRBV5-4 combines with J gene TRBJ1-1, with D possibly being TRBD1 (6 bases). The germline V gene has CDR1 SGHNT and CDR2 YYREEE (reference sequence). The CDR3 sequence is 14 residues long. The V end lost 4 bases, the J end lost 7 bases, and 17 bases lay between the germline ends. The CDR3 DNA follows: TGTGCCAGCAGCCTAGGGGGGGGGCGAAATGAAGCTTTCTTT. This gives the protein CASSLGGGRNEAFF.

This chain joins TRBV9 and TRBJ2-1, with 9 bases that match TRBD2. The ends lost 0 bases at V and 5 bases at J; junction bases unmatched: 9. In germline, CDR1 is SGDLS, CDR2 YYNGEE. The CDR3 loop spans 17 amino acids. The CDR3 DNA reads TGTGCCAGCAGCGTAGAGAGGGCGGGGGGGCCTAACAATGAGCAGTTCTTC. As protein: CASSVERAGGPNNEQFF.

The CDR3 is CAWKPPEGGHFNQPQHF. The CDR3 nucleotides read TGTGCCTGGAAACCCCCTGAGGGGGGGCATTTCAATCAGCCCCAGCATTTT. The chain couples TRBV30 to TRBJ1-5; possible D gene TRBD1, 6 bases. Germline assignment: CDR1 GTSNPN and CDR2 SVGIG (reference sequence). This CDR3 is 17 amino acids long. With 4 bases removed from V and 3 bases from J, the gap between germline ends came to 22 bases.